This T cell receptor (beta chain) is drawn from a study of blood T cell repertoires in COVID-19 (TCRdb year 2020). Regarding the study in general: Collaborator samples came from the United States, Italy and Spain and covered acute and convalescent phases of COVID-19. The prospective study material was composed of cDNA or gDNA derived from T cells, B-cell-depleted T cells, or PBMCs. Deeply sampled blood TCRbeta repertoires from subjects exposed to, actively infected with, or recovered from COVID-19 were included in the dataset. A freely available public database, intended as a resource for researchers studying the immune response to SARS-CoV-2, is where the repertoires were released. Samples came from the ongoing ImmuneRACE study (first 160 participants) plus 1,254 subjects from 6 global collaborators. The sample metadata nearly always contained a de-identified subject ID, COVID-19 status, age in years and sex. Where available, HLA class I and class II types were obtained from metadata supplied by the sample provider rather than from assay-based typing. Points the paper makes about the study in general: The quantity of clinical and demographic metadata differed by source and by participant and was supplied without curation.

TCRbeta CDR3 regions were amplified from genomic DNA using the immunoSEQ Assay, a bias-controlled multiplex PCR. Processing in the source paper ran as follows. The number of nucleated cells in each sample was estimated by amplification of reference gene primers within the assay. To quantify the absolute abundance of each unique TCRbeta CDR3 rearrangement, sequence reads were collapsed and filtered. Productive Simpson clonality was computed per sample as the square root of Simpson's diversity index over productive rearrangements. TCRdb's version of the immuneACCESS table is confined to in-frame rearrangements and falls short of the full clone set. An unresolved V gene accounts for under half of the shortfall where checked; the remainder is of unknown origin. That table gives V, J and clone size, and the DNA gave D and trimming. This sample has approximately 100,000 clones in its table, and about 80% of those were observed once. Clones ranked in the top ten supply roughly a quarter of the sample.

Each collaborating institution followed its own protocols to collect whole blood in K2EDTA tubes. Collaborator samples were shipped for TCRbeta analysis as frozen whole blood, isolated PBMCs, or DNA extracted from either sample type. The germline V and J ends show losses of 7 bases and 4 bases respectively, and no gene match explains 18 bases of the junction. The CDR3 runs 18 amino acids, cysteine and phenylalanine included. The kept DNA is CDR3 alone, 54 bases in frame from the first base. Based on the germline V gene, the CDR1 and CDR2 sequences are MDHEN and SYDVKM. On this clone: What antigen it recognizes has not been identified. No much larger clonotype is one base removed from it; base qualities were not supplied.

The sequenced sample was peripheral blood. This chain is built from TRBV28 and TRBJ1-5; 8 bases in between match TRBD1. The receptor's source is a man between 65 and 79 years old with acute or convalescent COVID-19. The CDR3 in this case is CASKRRAGGAGGNQPQHF. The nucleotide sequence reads TGTGCCAGCAAACGTCGGGCAGGGGGCGCCGGGGGGAATCAGCCCCAGCATTTT.